The 23 T cell receptor beta chains reported below all come from one sample, sequenced in a study of regulatory T cells in long-lasting Graves disease. According to the study, TCR beta libraries were built with iRepertoire HTBI primers and CDR3-region Arm-PCR. One entry per CDR3 protein, called by TCRdb with MiXCR from the multiplex PCR reads. This sample carries about 450,000 distinct CDR3 sequences, around 17% of them seen once, and the ten largest clones take roughly 10%. Regarding time point: newly diagnosed GD, antithyroid drugs for less than 3 months. Extracted PBMC RNA gave rise to the TCR library. Separately, the same data were catalogued under a study of T cells in Graves' hyperthyroidism and ophthalmopathy.

Material: peripheral blood mononuclear cells (PBMCs), obtained at new diagnosis, from a patient treated with antithyroid drugs. The receptor set was obtained from a woman in her twenties or thirties with Graves disease.

This clonotype was seen at least ten times. J is TRBJ1-2 and V is TRBV7-9, with D possibly matching TRBD1 (6 bases). The length of the CDR3 is 15 residues. In germline, CDR1 is SEHNR, CDR2 FQNEAQ (reference sequence). The V end lost 2 bases, the J end lost 5 bases, and 15 bases lay between the germline ends. CDR3 protein: CASSLQGSGRYGYTF. The CDR3 coding sequence is TGTGCCAGCAGCTTACAGGGGTCAGGGAGGTATGGCTACACCTTC.

This clonotype was observed many times. The chain joins TRBV9 to TRBJ1-2, with TRBD1 as a possible D gene (5 bases). The V end was cut by 3 bases, the J end by 5 bases, with 14 bases between. CDR3 length: 14 residues. Germline V lookup: CDR1 SGDLS, CDR2 YYNGEE. In nucleotides, the CDR3 is TGTGCCAGCAGCGCCCCGACAGTCCTATATGGCTACACCTTC. Translated: CASSAPTVLYGYTF.

This clonotype was observed many times. The chain employs TRBV2 and TRBJ2-3; TRBD1 might be the D (6 bases). The CDR3 is 14 residues long. V was shortened by 4 bases and J by 6 bases, with 14 bases between the two germline ends. The germline V gene encodes CDR1 SNHLY and CDR2 FYNNEI. CDR3 bases: TGTGCCAGCAGTGCAGGGGCGAGGGGTGATACGCAGTATTTT. It yields the protein CASSAGARGDTQYF.

This clonotype was counted a few times. The chain is built from TRBV24-1 and TRBJ2-5; 12 bases map to TRBD2. The V segment lost 4 bases and the J segment 5 bases; nucleotides outside the gene matches: 13. The CDR3 spans 18 residues. Germline V gene lookup returns CDR1 KGHDR and CDR2 SFDVKD. CDR3 residues: CATSDPTPRLAGEETQYF. In DNA, the CDR3 is TGTGCCACCAGTGACCCAACCCCAAGACTAGCGGGAGAGGAGACCCAGTACTTC.

This chain uses TRBV6-1 with TRBJ2-1; TRBD1 matches 10 bases. J lost 12 bases, V lost 6 bases, and 5 bases had no gene match. The CDR3 extends over 12 amino acids. Germline CDR1 MNHNS, CDR2 SASEGT. Written as DNA, the CDR3 is TGTGCCAGCAGCCCCGGGACAGGGGTGCAGTTCTTC. This translates into CASSPGTGVQFF.

This clonotype was picked up many times. The rearrangement uses TRBV4-3 and TRBJ2-7; D is uncertain. This CDR3 has 13 residues. CDR1 LGHNA and CDR2 YSLEER come from the germline V gene. V lost 2 bases and J 1 base, leaving 6 bases between the germline ends. This CDR3 reads CASSQLGSYEQYF. The CDR3 DNA follows: TGCGCCAGCAGCCAACTCGGATCCTACGAGCAGTACTTC.

This clonotype was observed many times. The CDR3: CASSYSHGRENPDTQYF. In nucleotides, the CDR3 is TGTGCCAGCAGTTACTCTCATGGGCGGGAGAACCCAGATACGCAGTATTTT. This chain links TRBV6-2 or TRBV6-3 with TRBJ2-3, with 7 positions matching TRBD2. J was trimmed by 4 bases and V by 0 bases; bases with no gene match: 10. CDR3 size: 17 residues. Germline CDR1 is MNHEY and CDR2 is SVGEGT.

This clonotype was seen at least ten times. Here the CDR3 DNA reads TGTGCCAGCGGCCCGACGGTTGTGGAGCCCCAGCATTTT. It is translated as CASGPTVVEPQHF. V is TRBV7-2 and J is TRBJ1-5; no definite D call. Germline CDR1 and CDR2: SGHTA and FQGNSA. CDR3 size: 13 residues. Trimming took 8 bases from V and 8 from J, leaving 16 bases between them.

This clonotype showed up many times. This chain connects TRBV20-1 to TRBJ1-3; D remains ambiguous. The CDR3 is 15 amino acids. The V gene's germline CDR1 is DFQATT and CDR2 SNEGSKA (reference sequence). Between the trimmed V and J ends, which lost 0 bases and 0 bases, there was a span of 9 bases. CDR3 sequence reads: CSARDGRYSGNTIYF. The CDR3 bases are TGCAGTGCTAGAGATGGCCGTTACTCTGGAAACACCATATATTTT.

This clonotype was detected only once. The chain is built from TRBV19 and TRBJ2-3; D remains ambiguous. This CDR3 comprises 12 residues. V was cut by 1 base and J by 3 bases, with 2 bases left in between. CDR1 and CDR2 (germline): LNHDA, SQIVND (reference sequence). Here the CDR3 reads CASSIGTDTQYF. The CDR3, as DNA: TGTGCCAGTAGTATAGGAACAGATACGCAGTATTTT.

This clonotype came up many times. The J gene is TRBJ2-5, the V gene TRBV12-3 or TRBV12-4; D call uncertain. Trimming took 5 bases from V and 3 from J, leaving 10 bases between them. This CDR3 comprises 13 residues. The CDR3 DNA reads TGTGCCAGCAGTAGACTGGTCGAAGAGACCCAGTACTTC. It encodes CASSRLVEETQYF.

This clonotype has only a few counts. This may be a read error: a much more frequent sequence differs by one nucleotide. The gene calls are TRBV12-3 or TRBV12-4 and TRBJ1-1; TRBD1 matches 8 bases. The CDR3 extends over 14 amino acids. The J segment lost 1 base and the V segment lost 4 bases, leaving 2 bases of the junction unmatched. The CDR3 DNA follows: TGTGCCAGCAGTTCGGGACAGGAGAACACTGAAGCTTTCTTT. Protein: CASSSGQENTEAFF.

This clonotype was counted ten times or more. The chain carries TRBV7-3 and TRBJ2-1; TRBD2 matches 8 bases. Germline CDR1 reads SGHTA; CDR2 reads FQGTGA. This CDR3 has 15 residues. Trimming took 5 bases from V and 8 from J; bases not matched to a gene: 11. The CDR3, as DNA: TGTGCCAGCAGCCTAGGGGTAGCGGGATTCGATGAGCAGTTCTTC. It yields the protein CASSLGVAGFDEQFF.

The table lists this clonotype with many counts. CDR3 sequence: CASSLGGTVNEQFF. CDR3 nucleotide sequence: TGTGCCAGCAGCTTGGGAGGGACTGTCAATGAGCAGTTCTTC. The V call is TRBV5-4, the J call TRBJ2-1, with D possibly TRBD2 on 6 matching bases. Germline CDR1 SGHNT, CDR2 YYREEE (reference sequence). Trimming shortened V by 0 bases and J by 6 bases, and 10 bases separated the two germline ends. CDR3 length: 14 amino acids.

This clonotype has ten or more counts. The chain has TRBV6-1 and TRBJ1-1, with unresolved D. The V and J ends lost 7 bases and 11 bases respectively, with 8 bases between them. Per the germline V gene, CDR1 is MNHNS and CDR2 is SASEGT. The CDR3 consists of 9 residues. The CDR3 is CASTPLAFF. As DNA, the CDR3 is TGTGCCAGCACCCCCCTGGCTTTCTTT.

This clonotype was found many times. The rearrangement links TRBV6-2 or TRBV6-3 to TRBJ2-7; D call uncertain. This CDR3 is built from 14 residues. Trimming removed 6 bases at V and 2 bases at J, with 14 bases between. Germline CDR1 and CDR2: MNHEY and SVGEGT. CDR3 coding DNA: TGTGCCAGCAGCCGGGCCATGGCCGCCTACGAGCAGTACTTC. This codes for CASSRAMAAYEQYF.

This clonotype has at least ten counts. The chain recombines TRBV12-5 with TRBJ2-7, with D perhaps given as TRBD1 or TRBD2 (5 bases each). Trimming took 9 bases from V and 2 from J, leaving 17 bases between them. The germline gives CDR1 LGHNT, CDR2 FRNRAP. The CDR3 contains 14 residues. CDR3 DNA sequence: TGTGCTAGCGCTCTAGCTCCGGGGCCCTACGAGCAGTACTTC. This codes for CASALAPGPYEQYF.

This clonotype occurred many times. The genes are TRBV6-1 and TRBJ2-7; 7 positions match TRBD1. CDR1 and CDR2 (germline): MNHNS, SASEGT. The V and J ends lost 7 bases and 1 base, in that order; junction bases with no gene match: 7. This CDR3 has 14 amino acids. The CDR3 DNA reads TGTGCCAGCAACGGACAGGAGGCTTCCTACGAGCAGTACTTC. Amino acid sequence: CASNGQEASYEQYF.

This clonotype was detected only a few times. V usage is TRBV20-1 and J usage is TRBJ1-2; maybe TRBD1 (5 bases). CDR3 length: 16 residues. Per germline, CDR1 DFQATT and CDR2 SNEGSKA (reference sequence). V was pared by 6 bases and J by 3 bases, with 23 bases between. The CDR3 is CSAPLSGRRGDYGYTF. The CDR3 DNA follows: TGCAGTGCGCCTCTATCTGGCCGCCGGGGGGACTATGGCTACACCTTC.

This clonotype was seen a handful of times. The chain carries TRBV19 and TRBJ2-2; perhaps D is TRBD1 or TRBD2 (6 bases each). Germline V CDR1 and CDR2: LNHDA, SQIVND (reference sequence). The ends were cut back, 5 bases at V and 4 bases at J, with 11 bases in the middle. CDR3 length equals 14 residues. The CDR3 loop reads CASSSQGGTGELFF. DNA for the CDR3: TGTGCCAGTAGTTCACAGGGAGGCACCGGGGAGCTGTTTTTT.

This clonotype showed up many times. This chain links TRBV11-2 with TRBJ1-1; D not certain. Trimming cost V 4 bases and J 0 bases, with 12 bases left between them. Germline V gene data show CDR1 as SGHAT and CDR2 as FQNNGV. The CDR3 has 15 amino acids. The CDR3 spells CASSSRRNMNTEAFF. In DNA form, the CDR3 reads TGTGCCAGCAGCTCTCGACGGAACATGAACACTGAAGCTTTCTTT.

In this sample, this clonotype turned up a few times. The rearrangement links TRBV28 to TRBJ1-4; the D is unclear. The V gene lost 4 bases and the J gene lost 0 bases, with 9 bases spanning the gap. This CDR3 is 15 amino acids long. Germline values: CDR1 MDHEN, CDR2 SYDVKM. The CDR3: CASSYIPTTNEKLFF. The CDR3 DNA reads TGTGCCAGCAGTTATATACCGACAACTAATGAAAAACTGTTTTTT.

A few counts support this clonotype. The CDR3 loop is CASSLLVTEAFF. The CDR3, as DNA: TGTGCCAGCAGTTTGTTAGTCACTGAAGCTTTCTTT. This sequence joins TRBV28 and TRBJ1-1; D is uncertain. Germline lookup yields CDR1 MDHEN and CDR2 SYDVKM. V shed 3 bases and J shed 4 bases, with 6 bases lying between them. The CDR3 totals 12 residues.